The 14 T cell receptor beta chains below come from one sample, sequenced in a study of OX40 agonist ivuxolimab in advanced cancers. Libraries were prepared by immunoSEQ multiplex PCR; TCRdb keeps only in-frame clonotypes and omits some of them. Here the sample spans tens of thousands of clones, approximately 86% being singletons. The sequences come from CD4+ or CD8+ T cells sorted from blood, collected in a trial of the OX40 agonist ivuxolimab. These receptors came from an adult with an advanced solid tumor such as melanoma, head and neck, liver or kidney cancer.

The chain couples TRBV4-1 to TRBJ2-7; no definite D call. This CDR3 has 13 amino acids. Germline V gene data show CDR1 as MGHRA and CDR2 as YSYEKL. Trimming took off 0 bases at V and 6 bases at J, with 9 bases between the two ends. In nucleotides, the CDR3 is TGCGCCAGCAGCCAAGATCTGTTGATCGAGCAGTACTTC. Protein product: CASSQDLLIEQYF.

V and J are TRBV7-3 and TRBJ2-7; the D is unclear. The V gene lost 1 base and the J gene lost 5 bases, with 15 bases spanning the gap. There are 15 residues in the CDR3. Germline V CDR1 and CDR2: SGHTA, FQGTGA. CDR3 region: CASSLKSRAGHEQYF. The CDR3 bases are TGTGCCAGCAGCTTAAAATCAAGGGCAGGCCACGAGCAGTACTTC.

The chain links TRBV7-9 to TRBJ1-1; a weak D match, TRBD1 (6 bases). The CDR3 totals 13 residues. Germline loops: CDR1 SEHNR, CDR2 FQNEAQ (reference sequence). Trimming stripped 6 bases from V and 5 bases from J, with 13 bases between. For the CDR3, the DNA is TGTGCCAGCAGGCGTCGACAGGAGACTGAAGCTTTCTTT. Protein product: CASRRRQETEAFF.

V and J are TRBV10-3 and TRBJ1-2, with 12 bases matching TRBD1. CDR1 and CDR2 (germline): ENHRY, SYGVKD. After removal of 2 bases from V and 3 bases from J, the junction contained 1 base not matched to a gene. The CDR3 loop spans 15 amino acids. DNA for the CDR3: TGTGCCATCAGTGAGGGGACAGGGGGCTACTATGGCTACACCTTC. Translating gives CAISEGTGGYYGYTF.

The rearrangement links TRBV27 to TRBJ1-1; D is unresolved. V was trimmed by 3 bases and J by 4 bases, leaving 12 bases between them. This CDR3 has 14 amino acids. CDR1 and CDR2 from the germline V gene are MNHEY and SMNVEV (reference sequence). The chain's CDR3 is CASSFRSRGTEAFF. The DNA of the CDR3 is TGTGCCAGCAGTTTTCGCTCTCGTGGCACTGAAGCTTTCTTT.

This rearrangement joins TRBV7-8 to TRBJ1-2, with D perhaps matching TRBD1 (6 bases). Trimming removed 1 base from V and 3 bases from J, with 12 bases in between. The length of the CDR3 is 15 residues. Germline V gives CDR1 SGHVS, CDR2 FQNEAQ. The CDR3 reads CASSLVGGNDYGYTF. DNA for the CDR3: TGTGCCAGCAGCTTAGTAGGGGGAAATGACTATGGCTACACCTTC.

The V call is TRBV11-2, the J call TRBJ1-1, with 7 bases identical to TRBD1. With V trimmed by 5 bases and J by 1 base, 4 bases remained unmatched. The CDR3 has 14 residues. Germline V gene data show CDR1 as SGHAT and CDR2 as FQNNGV. As DNA, the CDR3 is TGTGCCAGCAGCCCCAGACAGGGGAACACTGAAGCTTTCTTT. It codes for CASSPRQGNTEAFF. Filled out from reference TRBV11-2 and TRBJ1-1, the complete variable domain reads EAGVAQSPRYKIIEKRQSVAFWCNPISGHATLYWYQQILGQGPKLLIQFQNNGVVDDSQLPKDRFSAERLKGVDSTLKIQPAKLEDSAVYLCASSPRQGNTEAFFGQGTRLTVV.

The gene calls are TRBV15 and TRBJ1-1; D call uncertain. Germline CDR1 and CDR2: LNHNV and YYDKDF (reference sequence). CDR3 length equals 14 residues. V lost 0 bases to trimming and J lost 4 bases, with 9 bases between them. The CDR3 DNA sequence: TGTGCCACCAGCAGAGAGCTGGCGGGCACTGAAGCTTTCTTT. Protein product: CATSRELAGTEAFF.

The chain recombines TRBV2 with TRBJ2-7; D may be TRBD1 or TRBD2 (5 bases each). Germline loops: CDR1 SNHLY, CDR2 FYNNEI. Trimming stripped 6 bases from V and 2 bases from J, with 14 bases between. The CDR3 is made up of 14 amino acids. As DNA, the CDR3 is TGTGCCAGCAGAGAGGGACGGGTTACCTACGAGCAGTACTTC. It translates to CASREGRVTYEQYF.

The chain employs TRBV28 and TRBJ1-1; TRBD1 is a possible D gene (6 bases). The CDR3 is 14 residues long. CDR1 MDHEN and CDR2 SYDVKM come from the germline V gene. Trimming removed 2 bases from V and 10 bases from J, with 17 bases in between. CDR3 in DNA: TGTGCCAGCAGTTTAAACCACAGGGCCCAAGGAGCTTTCTTT. Translating gives CASSLNHRAQGAFF.

A single count supports this clone. The chain employs TRBV6-5 and TRBJ1-3, with D tentatively TRBD1 (6 bases). The CDR3 spans 15 residues. CDR1 and CDR2 (germline): MNHEY, SVGAGI. Trimming stripped 6 bases from V and 2 bases from J, with 14 bases between. This CDR3 is CASSNANRAGNTIYF. The CDR3 nucleotides read TGTGCCAGCAGCAACGCCAACAGGGCTGGAAACACCATATATTTT.

This chain links TRBV5-4 with TRBJ2-5, with D uncertain. V lost 3 bases, J lost 4 bases, and 7 bases lay in between. CDR1 is SGHNT, CDR2 YYREEE, per germline (reference sequence). The CDR3 has 12 residues. The CDR3 DNA is TGTGCCAGCAGCTGGGCAGCAGAGACCCAGTACTTC. Translated: CASSWAAETQYF. Full variable domain (remainder filled in from reference TRBV5-4 and TRBJ2-5): ETGVTQSPTHLIKTRGQQVTLRCSSQSGHNTVSWYQQALGQGPQFIFQYYREEENGRGNFPPRFSGLQFPNYSSELNVNALELDDSALYLCASSWAAETQYFGPGTRLLVL.

The chain uses TRBV29-1 and TRBJ2-6; D call uncertain. The V gene's germline CDR1 is SQVTM and CDR2 ANQGSEA. The V end was cut by 4 bases, the J end by 2 bases, with 12 bases between. CDR3 length: 15 residues. CDR3 DNA: TGCAGCGTTGTTGAAGGGTTAGCTGGGGCCAACGTCCTGACTTTC. Its protein is CSVVEGLAGANVLTF. Complete variable domain (other parts from reference TRBV29-1 and TRBJ2-6): SAVISQKPSRDICQRGTSLTIQCQVDSQVTMMFWYRQQPGQSLTLIATANQGSEATYESGFVIDKFPISRPNLTFSTLTVSNMSPEDSSIYLCSVVEGLAGANVLTFGAGSRLTVL.

V and J are TRBV7-9 and TRBJ2-5, with D tentatively TRBD1 or TRBD2 (5 bases each). Per the germline V gene, CDR1 is SEHNR and CDR2 is FQNEAQ (reference sequence). Trimming pared 0 bases from V and 4 bases from J, leaving 12 bases between. This CDR3 is 15 amino acids long. The DNA of the CDR3 is TGTGCCAGCAGCTTAGCGAGGGCAGGGATAGAGACCCAGTACTTC. Its translation is CASSLARAGIETQYF.